Listed below are T cell receptor beta chains from one sample, sequenced in a study of T-cell memory formation after mild COVID-19. Via MiXCR, TCRdb re-called the 5' RACE reads, giving one row per CDR3 protein. This table holds about 430,000 distinct CDR3 sequences, approximately 19% found once. The sequencing sample was made of PBMCs or a T cell subset sorted from them (not recorded which). These receptors were taken from a man between 18 and 29 years old who had mild COVID-19 (a few samples of this study predate the infection). Cell type and time point are not known. The conserved cysteine and the conserved F or W are not part of the CDR3 here.

cdr3_aa: ASSPEVGETQY; v_call: TRBV4-2; cdr3_length: 11; j_call: TRBJ2-5
cdr3_aa: ASNLGPGGETQY; v_call: TRBV7-9; cdr3_length: 12; j_call: TRBJ2-5
cdr3_aa: ASSYVTSGESDTQY; v_call: TRBV6-2/TRBV6-3; cdr3_length: 14; j_call: TRBJ2-3
cdr3_aa: ASSSDRGSDTQY; v_call: TRBV5-1; cdr3_length: 12; j_call: TRBJ2-3
cdr3_aa: ASRSSGEYNEQF; v_call: TRBV9; cdr3_length: 12; j_call: TRBJ2-1
cdr3_aa: ASSAGGAGETQY; v_call: TRBV6-2/TRBV6-3; cdr3_length: 12; j_call: TRBJ2-5
cdr3_aa: ASSVDGGTSYEQY; v_call: TRBV9; cdr3_length: 13; j_call: TRBJ2-7
cdr3_aa: ASSPRLPNNEQF; v_call: TRBV7-2; cdr3_length: 12; j_call: TRBJ2-1
cdr3_aa: ASSLTVGNTIY; v_call: TRBV11-2; cdr3_length: 11; j_call: TRBJ1-3
cdr3_aa: ASSLGHGVSPLH; v_call: TRBV5-1; cdr3_length: 12; j_call: TRBJ1-6
cdr3_aa: ANRDGGDNEQF; v_call: TRBV7-2; cdr3_length: 11; j_call: TRBJ2-1
cdr3_aa: ASSGGRTDTQY; v_call: TRBV5-4; cdr3_length: 11; j_call: TRBJ2-3
cdr3_aa: ASRGLLEQETQY; v_call: TRBV9; cdr3_length: 12; j_call: TRBJ2-5
cdr3_aa: SARDNPPGAYTSGREKLF; v_call: TRBV20-1; cdr3_length: 18; j_call: TRBJ1-4
cdr3_aa: ASSPASGATGELF; v_call: TRBV7-3; cdr3_length: 13; j_call: TRBJ2-2
cdr3_aa: ASSSSGTAYEQY; v_call: TRBV7-2; cdr3_length: 12; j_call: TRBJ2-7
cdr3_aa: ASSFSKGRRWPPLH; v_call: TRBV12-3/TRBV12-4; cdr3_length: 14; j_call: TRBJ1-6
cdr3_aa: ASSQGVRTGVRTDTQY; v_call: TRBV4-3; cdr3_length: 16; j_call: TRBJ2-3
cdr3_aa: ASSRGTLQPNEKLF; v_call: TRBV5-1; cdr3_length: 14; j_call: TRBJ1-4
cdr3_aa: ASSSSSGGANEQF; v_call: TRBV7-3; cdr3_length: 13; j_call: TRBJ2-1
cdr3_aa: ASSQERGDIGAF; v_call: TRBV4-1; cdr3_length: 12; j_call: TRBJ1-1
cdr3_aa: ASSAGQGSYGGYT; v_call: TRBV9; cdr3_length: 13; j_call: TRBJ1-2
cdr3_aa: AATGTGGYNEQF; v_call: TRBV10-3; cdr3_length: 12; j_call: TRBJ2-1
cdr3_aa: ASSSSGGRTDTQY; v_call: TRBV12-3/TRBV12-4; cdr3_length: 13; j_call: TRBJ2-3
cdr3_aa: SAPGTVNTEAF; v_call: TRBV20-1; cdr3_length: 11; j_call: TRBJ1-1
cdr3_aa: ASSLVDGGELF; v_call: TRBV11-2; cdr3_length: 11; j_call: TRBJ2-2
cdr3_aa: SASPRRGQPQH; v_call: TRBV20-1; cdr3_length: 11; j_call: TRBJ1-5
cdr3_aa: SAERGTGDSGYT; v_call: TRBV20-1; cdr3_length: 12; j_call: TRBJ1-2
cdr3_aa: ASRSESNTEAF; v_call: TRBV5-1; cdr3_length: 11; j_call: TRBJ1-1
cdr3_aa: ASSLAGQSVSYNEQF; v_call: TRBV7-2; cdr3_length: 15; j_call: TRBJ2-1
cdr3_aa: ASTDTGVSYGYT; v_call: TRBV12-3/TRBV12-4; cdr3_length: 12; j_call: TRBJ1-2
cdr3_aa: AISGTVNTEAF; v_call: TRBV10-3; cdr3_length: 11; j_call: TRBJ1-1
cdr3_aa: ASRNFKNIQY; v_call: TRBV28; cdr3_length: 10; j_call: TRBJ2-4